Listed below are T cell receptor beta chains from one sample, sequenced in a study of T cells after yellow fever vaccination. TCRdb reanalysed the 5' RACE reads using MiXCR and keeps one entry per CDR3 protein. The sample yields hundreds of thousands of distinct CDR3 sequences, 15% to 20% seen once. The sample was PBMCs, taken before the yellow fever booster vaccination. The receptors originated from a man in his late teens or twenties who received the YFV17D yellow fever vaccine. CDR3s include the opening cysteine and the closing phenylalanine or tryptophan. A D gene is named only where the DNA matches it firmly. Not every row has a clone size; where given, it reads once, few, many or a size class.

v_call	j_call	clone_size	d_call	cdr3_length	cdr3_nt	cdr3_aa
TRBV7-2	TRBJ1-1	few	NA	13	TGTGCCAGCAGCTTCGGGAGGGTTACTGAAGCTTTCTTT	CASSFGRVTEAFF
TRBV12-3/TRBV12-4	TRBJ1-2	NA	NA	15	TGTGCCAGCAGCCCACAGGGAGTGGGTAACTATGGCTACACCTTC	CASSPQGVGNYGYTF
TRBV29-1	TRBJ2-1	few	NA	17	TGCAGCGTTGAAGATCTTGGTGGGGCTAGCTCCTACAATGAGCAGTTCTTC	CSVEDLGGASSYNEQFF
TRBV20-1	TRBJ2-1	few	TRBD1	12	TGCAGTGCTAGCAGGACAGGGGATGAGCAGTTCTTC	CSASRTGDEQFF
TRBV10-3	TRBJ2-2	NA	TRBD1	16	TGTGCCATCAGTGATTACCGGGACAGGAACACCGGGGAGCTGTTTTTT	CAISDYRDRNTGELFF
TRBV12-3/TRBV12-4	TRBJ1-1	NA	NA	14	TGTGCCAGCAGTTTAATCGGTCCCCATATTCCAGCTTTCTTT	CASSLIGPHIPAFF
TRBV6-5	TRBJ2-2	few	TRBD1	16	TGTGCCAGCGAGCGCCGGACAGGGAGTTTGACCGGGGAGCTGTTTTTT	CASERRTGSLTGELFF
TRBV12-3/TRBV12-4	TRBJ1-4	few	TRBD1	16	TGTGCCAGCAGTCAACAGGGGACAGCACCTAATGAAAAACTGTTTTTT	CASSQQGTAPNEKLFF
TRBV29-1	TRBJ2-3	few	NA	14	TGCAGCATTGGCGTGGCCAGAAAAGGAGATACGCAGTATTTT	CSIGVARKGDTQYF
TRBV6-2/TRBV6-3	TRBJ1-1	NA	NA	11	TGTGCCAGCAGTCACGGGACAGAAGCTTTCTTT	CASSHGTEAFF
TRBV10-3	TRBJ2-2	NA	NA	15	TGTGCCATCTCGAGTGGTACCACGAACACCGGGGAGCTGTTTTTT	CAISSGTTNTGELFF
TRBV5-1	TRBJ2-3	NA	NA	16	TGCGCCAGCAGCTTCGGCACGGCCGCTAGCACAGATACGCAGTATTTT	CASSFGTAASTDTQYF
TRBV20-1	TRBJ2-1	few	TRBD2	14	TGCAGTGCTAGTAGCCAGCGGGGGGGCAATGAGCAGTTCTTC	CSASSQRGGNEQFF
TRBV10-1	TRBJ2-1	few	NA	15	TGCGCCAGCAGTGAGGGATGGGCATCAACCGATGAGCAGTTCTTC	CASSEGWASTDEQFF
TRBV7-7	TRBJ2-3	many	NA	13	TGTGCCAGCAGCTTAGCAGAGGGAGGTACGCAGTATTTT	CASSLAEGGTQYF
TRBV20-1	TRBJ1-2	few	NA	12	TGCAGTGCTGCCAAGTTCAGGGATGGCTACACCTTC	CSAAKFRDGYTF
TRBV4-3	TRBJ1-2	NA	NA	15	TGCGCCAGCAGCGTGGGACCTACGTCTAACTATGGCTACACCTTC	CASSVGPTSNYGYTF
TRBV6-5	TRBJ1-1	NA	NA	16	TGTGCCAGCAGTTACTCAGAGGGCAGGGGAGGCACTGAAGCTTTCTTT	CASSYSEGRGGTEAFF
TRBV6-5	TRBJ2-4	NA	NA	15	TGTGCCAGCAGTTACTCGATCACGGCCAAAAACATTCAGTACTTC	CASSYSITAKNIQYF